These 21 T cell receptor beta chains were all obtained from the same sample, sequenced in a study of beta chain features in type 1 diabetes. Every isolated RNA sample was fully reverse transcribed, so sequencing captured expressed TCRB transcripts. Produced via immunoSEQ multiplex PCR; TCRdb's table is partial and in-frame only. The data contain 140,000 to 150,000 clones, 10% of them seen just once; the ten biggest clones take up under 1.5%. The sample taken for sequencing was naive CD4+ T cells from blood. Receptor source: a young man in good health.

This chain joins TRBV7-2 and TRBJ1-2; D perhaps matches TRBD1 (5 bases). V was shortened by 6 bases and J by 2 bases, with 10 bases between the two germline ends. This CDR3 region has 13 residues. Looked up from germline, CDR1 is SGHTA and CDR2 is FQGNSA. In nucleotides, the CDR3 is TGTGCCAGCAGTCCACAGGAAAACTATGGCTACACCTTC. Its protein product is CASSPQENYGYTF.

This clone showed up just a few times. This chain uses TRBV6-5 with TRBJ2-3; 8 bases map to TRBD2. Germline V gives CDR1 MNHEY, CDR2 SVGAGI. V gave up 0 bases and J gave up 8 bases; unmatched junction bases: 7. CDR3 length: 15 amino acids. The CDR3 region is CASSYSPAGDGTQYF. The CDR3 DNA follows: TGTGCCAGCAGTTACTCACCAGCGGGGGATGGTACGCAGTATTTT.

The chain combines TRBV7-9 with TRBJ1-4, with D tentatively TRBD1 (6 bases). This CDR3 is 14 amino acids long. V shed 2 bases and J shed 8 bases, with 12 bases lying between them. Germline-derived CDR1 and CDR2 are SEHNR and FQNEAQ (reference sequence). The CDR3 protein is CASSLQGSGEKLFF. As DNA, the CDR3 is TGTGCCAGCAGCTTACAGGGGTCTGGGGAAAAACTGTTTTTT. Filled out from reference TRBV7-9 and TRBJ1-4, the complete variable domain reads DTGVSQNPRHKITKRGQNVTFRCDPISEHNRLYWYRQTLGQGPEFLTYFQNEAQLEKSRLLSDRFSAERPKGSFSTLEIQRTEQGDSAMYLCASSLQGSGEKLFFGSGTQLSVL.

J is TRBJ2-1 and V is TRBV5-1; 12 bases align to TRBD2. The CDR3 loop spans 16 amino acids. Germline-derived CDR1 and CDR2 are SGHRS and YFSETQ. J lost 9 bases, V lost 3 bases, and 10 bases had no gene match. CDR3 DNA sequence: TGCGCCAGCAGCTCTAGCGGGGGGGCCCAATTCAGTGAGCAGTTCTTC. Translating it yields CASSSSGGAQFSEQFF.

The chain links TRBV19 to TRBJ1-2; TRBD1 is a possible D gene (5 bases). With 6 bases removed from V and 2 bases from J, the gap between germline ends came to 13 bases. The CDR3 loop spans 14 amino acids. Germline CDR1 LNHDA, CDR2 SQIVND (reference sequence). In nucleotides, the CDR3 is TGTGCCAGTAGCTTTGACAGCCGGAACTATGGCTACACCTTC. It yields the protein CASSFDSRNYGYTF. The full variable domain, rest sourced from reference TRBV19 and TRBJ1-2, is DGGITQSPKYLFRKEGQNVTLSCEQNLNHDAMYWYRQDPGQGLRLIYYSQIVNDFQKGDIAEGYSVSREKKESFPLTVTSAQKNPTAFYLCASSFDSRNYGYTFGSGTRLTVV.

V and J are TRBV27 and TRBJ2-7, with 8 bases aligning to TRBD1. V dropped 5 bases and J dropped 2; count of bases not matched to a gene: 14. The CDR3 loop spans 17 amino acids. Per germline, CDR1 MNHEY and CDR2 SMNVEV (reference sequence). CDR3 coding DNA: TGTGCCAGCAGTACCTCGTTTAGACAGGGGTTCACCTACGAGCAGTACTTC. This gives the protein CASSTSFRQGFTYEQYF.

In this sample, this clone turned up a few times. The chain couples TRBV7-3 to TRBJ1-2, with D possibly TRBD1 on 6 matching bases. Germline assignment: CDR1 SGHTA and CDR2 FQGTGA. This CDR3 spans 13 amino acids. Trimming left V 5 bases short and J 8 bases short, with 15 bases between. The CDR3 is CASSLNRVQGYTF. CDR3 coding DNA: TGTGCCAGCAGCCTCAACAGGGTTCAAGGCTACACCTTC.

There are a few counts of this clone. The V call is TRBV9, the J call TRBJ2-2; 12 bases are shared with TRBD2. Germline CDR1 and CDR2: SGDLS and YYNGEE. The CDR3 runs to 18 residues. The V gene end was trimmed by 4 bases and the J gene end by 7 bases; junction bases not matched to a gene: 14. CDR3 region: CASSPQPGLAGSIGELFF. Here the CDR3 DNA reads TGTGCCAGCAGCCCCCAACCCGGACTAGCGGGGAGTATCGGGGAGCTGTTTTTT.

This chain joins TRBV11-2 and TRBJ1-1; 8 bases are a match to TRBD1. Trimming cost V 0 bases and J 7 bases; bases outside gene matches: 4. This CDR3 is 14 amino acids long. Germline values: CDR1 SGHAT, CDR2 FQNNGV. The CDR3 nucleotides read TGTGCCAGCAGCTTAGATTTCACAGGGGGTGAAGCTTTCTTT. It yields the protein CASSLDFTGGEAFF.

This clone was detected a few times. This rearrangement joins TRBV4-1 to TRBJ1-5; possibly TRBD1 for D (5 bases). Trimming took 1 base from V and 5 from J, leaving 18 bases between them. Germline loops: CDR1 MGHRA, CDR2 YSYEKL. CDR3 length: 17 residues. CDR3 in amino acids: CASSQGPQRGFDQPQHF. The CDR3 coding sequence is TGCGCCAGCAGCCAAGGGCCTCAAAGGGGATTTGATCAGCCCCAGCATTTT.

This clone was picked up a small number of times. V usage is TRBV18 and J usage is TRBJ2-3; a possible D gene is TRBD2 (5 bases). The germline CDR1 and CDR2 sequences are KGHSH and LQKENI. The CDR3 spans 15 residues. V lost 1 base, J lost 2 bases, and 10 bases lay in between. CDR3 region: CASSPQSGPTDTQYF. The CDR3 coding sequence is TGTGCCAGCTCACCACAGAGCGGACCCACAGATACGCAGTATTTT. Looking up the rest from reference TRBV18 and TRBJ2-3 gives the full variable domain: NAGVMQNPRHLVRRRGQEARLRCSPMKGHSHVYWYRQLPEEGLKFMVYLQKENIIDESGMPKERFSAEFPKEGPSILRIQQVVRGDSAAYFCASSPQSGPTDTQYFGPGTRLTVL.

This clone was counted ten times or more. The rearrangement uses TRBV5-1 and TRBJ2-5; no reliable D call. This CDR3 comprises 15 residues. In germline, CDR1 is SGHRS, CDR2 YFSETQ. The V gene lost 0 bases and the J gene lost 1 base, with 10 bases spanning the gap. CDR3 sequence: CASSLALDIQETQYF. DNA for the CDR3: TGCGCCAGCAGCTTGGCTTTAGATATCCAAGAGACCCAGTACTTC.

The CDR3 here is CASSSGPIGNEQFF. The CDR3 DNA reads TGTGCCAGTAGTTCAGGGCCCATAGGGAATGAGCAGTTCTTC. J is TRBJ2-1 and V is TRBV19; the D gene is possibly TRBD1 (5 bases). Trimming stripped 5 bases from V and 7 bases from J, with 15 bases between. The CDR3 runs 14 residues. CDR1 LNHDA and CDR2 SQIVND come from the germline V gene (reference sequence).

V usage is TRBV30 and J usage is TRBJ1-4, with 9 bases that match TRBD1. This CDR3 has 13 amino acids. Germline V gene lookup returns CDR1 GTSNPN and CDR2 SVGIG (reference sequence). The V and J ends lost 4 bases and 7 bases, in that order; junction bases with no gene match: 4. In DNA form, the CDR3 reads TGTGCCTGGAAATGGACAGGGGTTGAAAAACTGTTTTTT. This codes for CAWKWTGVEKLFF. The full variable domain, completed using reference TRBV30 and TRBJ1-4, is SQTIHQWPATLVQPVGSPLSLECTVEGTSNPNLYWYRQAAGRGLQLLFYSVGIGQISSEVPQNLSASRPQDRQFILSSKKLLLSDSGFYLCAWKWTGVEKLFFGSGTQLSVL.

On this clone: A read error may explain this, as a much larger clone is one base away. The sample holds other DNA sequences that translate to the same CDR3. The chain has TRBV7-2 and TRBJ1-5; TRBD1 is a possible D gene (6 bases). This CDR3 is built from 13 residues. Germline CDR1 reads SGHTA; CDR2 reads FQGNSA. Deletions cut 1 base from V and 7 bases from J, with 8 bases between. CDR3 DNA: TGTGCCAGCAGCTTAGACAGGGACCAGCCCCAGCATTTT. It encodes CASSLDRDQPQHF. Together with reference TRBV7-2 and TRBJ1-5, the CDR3 gives the full variable domain: GAGVSQSPSNKVTEKGKDVELRCDPISGHTALYWYRQSLGQGLEFLIYFQGNSAPDKSGLPSDRFSAERTGGSVSTLTIQRTQQEDSAVYLCASSLDRDQPQHFGDGTRLSIL.

This clone has only a few counts. This chain joins TRBV9 and TRBJ2-5, with a tentative D call TRBD2 (5 bases). V was clipped by 5 bases and J by 7 bases, with 9 bases between them. Germline loops: CDR1 SGDLS, CDR2 YYNGEE. This CDR3 has 11 residues. The CDR3 DNA sequence: TGTGCCAGCAGTGGAGAGGGGACCCAGTACTTC. Residues: CASSGEGTQYF.

V and J are TRBV29-1 and TRBJ2-5; 9 positions agree with TRBD1. With V trimmed by 5 bases and J by 4 bases, 11 bases remained unmatched. CDR1 and CDR2 from the germline V gene are SQVTM and ANQGSEA. This CDR3 spans 15 amino acids. The CDR3 DNA is TGCAGCGTTTCCCTTGGGACAGGGATTGGAGAGACCCAGTACTTC. This gives the protein CSVSLGTGIGETQYF.

V usage is TRBV7-3 and J usage is TRBJ1-2, with 9 nucleotides matching TRBD1. The CDR3 runs 14 residues. Per germline, CDR1 SGHTA and CDR2 FQGTGA. V dropped 6 bases and J dropped 7; count of bases not matched to a gene: 9. CDR3 in DNA: TGTGCCAGCAGTCCGGGACAGGGAAAGAGTGGCTACACCTTC. This encodes CASSPGQGKSGYTF.

This chain joins TRBV27 and TRBJ2-7; 10 bases line up with TRBD1. CDR1 is MNHEY and CDR2 is SMNVEV in the germline V gene (reference sequence). V lost 5 bases to trimming and J lost 6 bases; unmatched junction nucleotides: 10. This CDR3 has 15 amino acids. The CDR3 DNA is TGTGCCAGCAGTCCACCCGGACAGGGGGTAGGCGAGCAGTACTTC. Protein: CASSPPGQGVGEQYF.

This clone was counted between two and nine times. CDR3 bases: TGTGCCAGCAGGCGGACTAGCGCGAGCACAGATACGCAGTATTTT. Encoded protein: CASRRTSASTDTQYF. The chain couples TRBV7-8 to TRBJ2-3, with 9 bases that match TRBD2. Germline loops: CDR1 SGHVS, CDR2 FQNEAQ. This CDR3 region has 15 residues. With 6 bases clipped from V and 0 bases from J, the junction kept 4 bases outside the gene matches.

The rearrangement links TRBV7-9 to TRBJ2-1; TRBD2 matches 9 bases. The V gene's germline CDR1 is SEHNR and CDR2 FQNEAQ (reference sequence). The CDR3 runs 15 residues. With 1 base clipped from V and 8 bases from J, the junction kept 6 bases outside the gene matches. The CDR3 here is CASSLVAGGPDEQFF. Here the CDR3 DNA reads TGTGCCAGCAGCTTAGTTGCGGGGGGGCCGGATGAGCAGTTCTTC.